This T cell receptor (beta chain) appears in the sequencing data of a study of T cells in Graves' hyperthyroidism and ophthalmopathy. Study-level findings and limits: It was a median approximately 6 months before onset that the model predicted ophthalmopathy. Stable hyperthyroidism was told apart from ophthalmopathy by a model built on 13 V-J features. Researchers found most expanded thyroid clonotypes above 0.001 in blood as well.

Trimming cost V 4 bases and J 5 bases, with 12 bases left between them. Germline loops: CDR1 SGHDT, CDR2 YYEEEE. The CDR3 covers 13 residues. For this clonotype: The antigen is not known.

This sample holds PBMCs from roughly 10 ml fresh peripheral blood. Template material for amplifying TCR beta CDR3 regions consisted of RNA transcripts. First-round RT-PCR with HTBI primers amplified the TCR CDR3 region. MiXCR was run by TCRdb on the multiplex PCR reads, yielding one entry per CDR3 protein. The table has more than 300,000 distinct CDR3 sequences, 18% seen once; the top ten hold 35% to 50%. Sequenced input: blood. V usage is TRBV5-6 and J usage is TRBJ2-5; no clear D. The receptor comes from a man between 18 and 29 years old with Graves' ophthalmopathy. In DNA form, the CDR3 reads TGTGCCAGCAGCCGGCGACTGCGGGAGACCCAGTACTTC. Amino acid sequence: CASSRRLRETQYF.